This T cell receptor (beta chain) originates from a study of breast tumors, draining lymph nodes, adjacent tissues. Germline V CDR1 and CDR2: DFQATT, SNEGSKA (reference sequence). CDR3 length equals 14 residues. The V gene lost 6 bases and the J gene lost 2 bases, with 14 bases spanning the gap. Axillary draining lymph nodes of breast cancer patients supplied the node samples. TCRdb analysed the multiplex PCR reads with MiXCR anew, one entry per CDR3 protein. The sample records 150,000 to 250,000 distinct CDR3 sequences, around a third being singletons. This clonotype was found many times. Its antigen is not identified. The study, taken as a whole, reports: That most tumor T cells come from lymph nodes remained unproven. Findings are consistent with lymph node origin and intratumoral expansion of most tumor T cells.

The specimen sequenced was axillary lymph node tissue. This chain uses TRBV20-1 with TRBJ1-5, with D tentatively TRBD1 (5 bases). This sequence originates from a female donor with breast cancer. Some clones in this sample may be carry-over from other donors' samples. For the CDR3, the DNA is TGCAGTGCGACCCCTGTGGGGGGCAATCAGCCCCAGCATTTT. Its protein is CSATPVGGNQPQHF.